One and the same sample provided the 7 T cell receptor beta chains below, sequenced in a study of T cell repertoires in cytomegalovirus infection. TCRdb reprocessed the reads with MiXCR, giving one entry per CDR3 protein. The sample holds 200,000 to 250,000 distinct CDR3 sequences, approximately 13% seen once. Sequencing was carried out using PBMCs. These receptors all come from a human donor in good health (CMV status not recorded). Some clones in this sample may be carry-over from other donors' samples.

This clonotype has just a few counts. The V and J genes are TRBV19 and TRBJ2-1, with D perhaps given as TRBD1 or TRBD2 (5 bases each). The V gene lost 3 bases and the J gene lost 8 bases, with 26 bases spanning the gap. The CDR3 runs to 18 residues. Germline V CDR1 and CDR2: LNHDA, SQIVND (reference sequence). In nucleotides, the CDR3 is TGTGCCAGTAGTATTCCCCTCTCCGGGACCCGCCGCAGGGATGAGCAGTTCTTC. This sequence encodes CASSIPLSGTRRRDEQFF.

This clonotype was detected a few times. The V gene is TRBV6-2 or TRBV6-3, the J gene TRBJ2-1; 10 bases agree with TRBD2. Germline V lookup: CDR1 MNHEY, CDR2 SVGEGT. V was pared by 0 bases and J by 1 base, with 0 bases of the junction left unmatched. This CDR3 has 16 amino acids. The CDR3 region has the DNA TGTGCCAGCAGTTACTCGACTAGCGGGTCCTACAATGAGCAGTTCTTC. Translation gives CASSYSTSGSYNEQFF.

The V and J genes are TRBV4-3 and TRBJ2-3; D may correspond to TRBD1 or TRBD2 (7 bases each). The CDR3 contains 14 residues. Germline V gives CDR1 LGHNA, CDR2 YSLEER. The V gene lost 3 bases and the J gene lost 11 bases, with 18 bases spanning the gap. CDR3 loop: CASSHSDRDYEQYF. The CDR3 nucleotides read TGCGCCAGCAGCCATTCTGACAGGGACTATGAGCAGTATTTT.

This clonotype was picked up many times. V gene TRBV6-2 or TRBV6-3 combines with J gene TRBJ2-5, with TRBD2 matching 9 bases. Trimming at V came to 2 bases and at J to 5 bases, leaving 12 bases not matched to a gene. The CDR3 is 17 amino acids. The germline gives CDR1 MNHEY, CDR2 SVGEGT. The CDR3: CASSYPEGGRARETQYF. Written as DNA, the CDR3 is TGTGCCAGCAGTTACCCAGAGGGCGGGAGGGCCAGGGAGACCCAGTACTTC.

V and J are TRBV5-1 and TRBJ2-7, with D unresolved. This CDR3 comprises 14 residues. Germline V gene sequence: CDR1 SGHRS, CDR2 YFSETQ. Trimming pared 0 bases from V and 5 bases from J, leaving 12 bases between. CDR3 nucleotide sequence: TGCGCCAGCAGCTTGGCTGGGTATCCCCACGAGCAGTACTTC. It codes for CASSLAGYPHEQYF. Combining the CDR3 with reference TRBV5-1 and TRBJ2-7 gives the whole variable domain KAGVTQTPRYLIKTRGQQVTLSCSPISGHRSVSWYQQTPGQGLQFLFEYFSETQRNKGNFPGRFSGRQFSNSRSEMNVSTLELGDSALYLCASSLAGYPHEQYFGPGTRLTVT.

This clonotype turned up a few times. J is TRBJ2-3 and V is TRBV5-1; 14 nucleotides match TRBD2. The J segment lost 3 bases and the V segment lost 3 bases, leaving 9 bases of the junction unmatched. In germline, CDR1 is SGHRS, CDR2 YFSETQ. The CDR3 runs 18 residues. Written as DNA, the CDR3 is TGCGCCAGCAGCTCCACGGGACTAGCGGGAGTAGGAACAGATACGCAGTATTTT. Its protein product is CASSSTGLAGVGTDTQYF.

The chain employs TRBV7-9 and TRBJ1-1; TRBD1 might be the D (6 bases). In germline, CDR1 is SEHNR, CDR2 FQNEAQ (reference sequence). V lost 4 bases and J lost 1, with 13 bases in between. The CDR3 is 15 residues long. CDR3 residues: CASSWGGAGNTEAFF. The CDR3 DNA reads TGTGCCAGCAGCTGGGGGGGGGCAGGGAACACTGAAGCTTTCTTT.